Each of the 18 T cell receptor beta chains below was sequenced from the same sample in a study of T cell changes during pregnancy in multiple sclerosis. Produced via immunoSEQ multiplex PCR; TCRdb's table is partial and in-frame only. The sample yields fewer than 35,000 clones, 85% to 90% seen once. Sample: CD4+ T cells from peripheral blood mononuclear cells, taken in the third trimester of pregnancy. All receptors come from a female donor in good health, enrolled as a control in a pregnancy study.

This clone was counted once. The chain couples TRBV12-5 to TRBJ2-7, with 11 bases aligning to TRBD2. CDR3 length: 15 residues. V lost 3 bases, J lost 4 bases, and 5 bases stayed unmatched. Germline assignment: CDR1 LGHNT and CDR2 FRNRAP. Here the CDR3 DNA reads TGTGCTAGTGGTTTCCCGCCTAGCGGGAGGTACGAGCAGTACTTC. Amino acids: CASGFPPSGRYEQYF. The full variable domain, in which reference TRBV12-5 and TRBJ2-7 provide the parts outside the CDR3, is DARVTQTPRHKVTEMGQEVTMRCQPILGHNTVFWYRQTMMQGLELLAYFRNRAPLDDSGMPKDRFSAEMPDATLATLKIQPSEPRDSAVYFCASGFPPSGRYEQYFGPGTRLTVT.

The chain joins TRBV7-2 to TRBJ1-2; possible D gene TRBD1, 6 bases. The V and J ends lost 5 bases and 6 bases respectively, with 16 bases between them. This CDR3 region has 14 residues. Germline-derived CDR1 and CDR2 are SGHTA and FQGNSA. The CDR3 reads CASSPRGGRHGYTF. The CDR3 DNA reads as TGTGCCAGCAGCCCTAGGGGGGGACGTCATGGCTACACCTTC.

The chain combines TRBV11-2 with TRBJ2-7; the match to TRBD2 covers 8 bases. CDR1 and CDR2 from the germline V gene are SGHAT and FQNNGV. The CDR3 spans 15 residues. Trimming removed 4 bases from V and 5 bases from J; junction bases left unmatched: 10. CDR3 amino acids: CASSWGHGGGHEQYF. For the CDR3, the DNA is TGTGCCAGCAGCTGGGGACACGGGGGGGGCCACGAGCAGTACTTC.

The genes are TRBV5-1 and TRBJ2-1; D remains ambiguous. Trimming left V 2 bases short and J 5 bases short, with 8 bases between. The germline V gene encodes CDR1 SGHRS and CDR2 YFSETQ. CDR3 size: 13 residues. The CDR3 loop reads CASSFFTDNEQFF. The CDR3 nucleotides read TGCGCCAGCAGCTTTTTCACAGACAATGAGCAGTTCTTC.

V is TRBV7-8 and J is TRBJ2-5; maybe TRBD2 (6 bases). The CDR3 length is 14 residues. The germline V gene has CDR1 SGHVS and CDR2 FQNEAQ. With 0 bases removed from V and 4 bases from J, the gap between germline ends came to 9 bases. The CDR3 nucleotides read TGTGCCAGCAGCTTAGCGTTCGGGGGAGAGACCCAGTACTTC. Translation gives CASSLAFGGETQYF.

The sample holds a few counts of this clone. The chain couples TRBV12-5 to TRBJ1-1, with TRBD1 matching over 9 bases. V dropped 7 bases and J dropped 5; count of bases not matched to a gene: 8. CDR3 size: 14 residues. In germline, CDR1 is LGHNT, CDR2 FRNRAP. CDR3 DNA: TGTGCTAGTGAAAGGGACAGGGTAGTTACTGAAGCTTTCTTT. Translation: CASERDRVVTEAFF.

The chain carries TRBV14 and TRBJ1-5; D unclear. Germline loops: CDR1 SGHDN, CDR2 FVKESK. Trimming cost V 0 bases and J 1 base, with 16 bases left between them. This CDR3 region has 18 residues. This CDR3 reads CASSQDESEGGSNQPQHF. For the CDR3, the DNA is TGTGCCAGCAGCCAAGATGAGAGCGAGGGAGGGAGCAATCAGCCCCAGCATTTT.

This chain joins TRBV6-4 and TRBJ2-7, with 8 nucleotides matching TRBD1. The CDR3 runs to 14 residues. Per germline, CDR1 MRHNA and CDR2 SNTAGT. V was clipped by 3 bases and J by 2 bases; unmatched bases: 3. Here the CDR3 DNA reads TGTGCCAGCAGTGAAGGGACAGGAGCCTACGAGCAGTACTTC. Translating it yields CASSEGTGAYEQYF.

The rearrangement joins TRBV11-2 to TRBJ2-7; 7 bases agree with TRBD1. This CDR3 has 13 amino acids. V lost 5 bases, J lost 6 bases, and 7 bases stayed unmatched. CDR1 SGHAT and CDR2 FQNNGV come from the germline V gene. The CDR3 spells CASSRQGSGEQYF. In nucleotides, the CDR3 is TGTGCCAGCAGCCGACAGGGATCAGGCGAGCAGTACTTC. The full variable domain, in which reference TRBV11-2 and TRBJ2-7 provide the parts outside the CDR3, is EAGVAQSPRYKIIEKRQSVAFWCNPISGHATLYWYQQILGQGPKLLIQFQNNGVVDDSQLPKDRFSAERLKGVDSTLKIQPAKLEDSAVYLCASSRQGSGEQYFGPGTRLTVT.

The table lists this clone with a count of one. This chain uses TRBV19 with TRBJ2-7; 7 bases line up with TRBD2. The CDR3 extends over 14 amino acids. Looked up from germline, CDR1 is LNHDA and CDR2 is SQIVND (reference sequence). The ends lost 1 base at V and 3 bases at J; junction bases unmatched: 3. CDR3 in amino acids: CASSIAGGHYEQYF. The CDR3 DNA follows: TGTGCCAGTAGTATAGCGGGGGGTCACTACGAGCAGTACTTC.

This clone has a single count. The gene calls are TRBV7-9 and TRBJ1-1; no clear D. The length of the CDR3 is 16 residues. Germline V gene sequence: CDR1 SEHNR, CDR2 FQNEAQ (reference sequence). Trimming left V 4 bases short and J 0 bases short, with 15 bases between. The CDR3 sequence: CASSYDVALLNTEAFF. The CDR3 DNA sequence: TGTGCCAGCAGCTACGACGTAGCCCTCTTGAACACTGAAGCTTTCTTT.

The chain joins TRBV5-1 to TRBJ1-2, with D uncertain. V lost 2 bases to trimming and J lost 7 bases, with 15 bases between them. Germline lookup yields CDR1 SGHRS and CDR2 YFSETQ. The length of the CDR3 is 14 residues. CDR3 protein: CASSLDWISGGYTF. The CDR3 DNA follows: TGCGCCAGCAGCTTAGATTGGATAAGCGGTGGCTACACCTTC.

Here the CDR3 reads CATSAGSGSYEQYF. CDR3 in DNA: TGTGCCACCAGCGCCGGCAGCGGGTCCTACGAGCAGTACTTC. The chain recombines TRBV15 with TRBJ2-7, with D tentatively TRBD2 (6 bases). Trimming shortened V by 5 bases and J by 1 base, and 12 bases separated the two germline ends. The CDR3 is 14 amino acids. Germline CDR1 LNHNV, CDR2 YYDKDF (reference sequence).

This clone was recorded once. V is TRBV7-6 and J is TRBJ2-3, with 13 bases aligning to TRBD2. V lost 5 bases, J lost 0 bases, and 2 bases stayed unmatched. Germline V gene lookup returns CDR1 SGHVS and CDR2 FNYEAQ. This CDR3 spans 16 amino acids. This chain's CDR3 is CASSMGLAGSTDTQYF. The CDR3, as DNA: TGTGCCAGCAGCATGGGACTAGCGGGAAGCACAGATACGCAGTATTTT.

The gene calls are TRBV4-3 and TRBJ2-7, with 7 bases that match TRBD2. This CDR3 is built from 18 residues. The germline CDR1 and CDR2 sequences are LGHNA and YSLEER. The V gene end was trimmed by 1 base and the J gene end by 2 bases; junction bases not matched to a gene: 14. CDR3 sequence: CASSQVGGTGRNTYEQYF. CDR3 in DNA: TGCGCCAGCAGCCAAGTGGGGGGGACGGGGAGAAACACCTACGAGCAGTACTTC.

V gene TRBV6-6 combines with J gene TRBJ1-1, with D tentatively TRBD1 (6 bases). CDR3 length: 14 residues. V was pared by 7 bases and J by 1 base, with 13 bases between. Germline V lookup: CDR1 MNHNY, CDR2 SVGAGI (reference sequence). Written as DNA, the CDR3 is TGTGCCAGCAAAATCGGGGGGCCGAACACTGAAGCTTTCTTT. It codes for CASKIGGPNTEAFF.

The chain couples TRBV5-1 to TRBJ1-1, with D maybe TRBD1 (5 bases). This CDR3 region has 13 residues. V was pared by 2 bases and J by 5 bases, with 10 bases between. Germline V gives CDR1 SGHRS, CDR2 YFSETQ. The CDR3 DNA reads TGCGCCAGCAGCTTCGAAGGACATACTGAAGCTTTCTTT. This encodes CASSFEGHTEAFF.

The genes are TRBV5-5 and TRBJ2-3, with TRBD1 matching 8 bases. J gave up 1 base and V 3 bases, and 4 bases lay outside the gene matches. Germline CDR1 SGHKS, CDR2 YYEKEE (reference sequence). The CDR3 totals 15 residues. The CDR3 DNA sequence: TGTGCCAGCAGCTGGACAGGGTGGGGCACAGATACGCAGTATTTT. It codes for CASSWTGWGTDTQYF.